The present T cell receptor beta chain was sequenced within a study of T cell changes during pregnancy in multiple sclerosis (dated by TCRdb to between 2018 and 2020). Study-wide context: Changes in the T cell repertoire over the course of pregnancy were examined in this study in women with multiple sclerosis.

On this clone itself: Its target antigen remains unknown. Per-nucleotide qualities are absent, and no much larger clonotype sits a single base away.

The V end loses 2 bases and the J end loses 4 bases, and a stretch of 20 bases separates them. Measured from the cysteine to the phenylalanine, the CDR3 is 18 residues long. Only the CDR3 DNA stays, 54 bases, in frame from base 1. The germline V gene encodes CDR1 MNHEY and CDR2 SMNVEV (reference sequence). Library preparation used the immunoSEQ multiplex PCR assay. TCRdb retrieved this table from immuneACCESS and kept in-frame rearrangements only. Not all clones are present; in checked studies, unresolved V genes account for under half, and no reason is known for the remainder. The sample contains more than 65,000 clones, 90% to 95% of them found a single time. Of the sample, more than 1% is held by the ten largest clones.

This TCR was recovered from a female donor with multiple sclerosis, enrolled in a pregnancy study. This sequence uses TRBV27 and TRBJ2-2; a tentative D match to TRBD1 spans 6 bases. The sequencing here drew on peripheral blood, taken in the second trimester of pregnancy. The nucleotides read TGTGCCAGCAGTTTACGGTGGGGGCGACCCGGTGGCACCGGGGAGCTGTTTTTT. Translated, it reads CASSLRWGRPGGTGELFF.